This passage covers 27 T cell receptor beta chains from one sample sequenced in a study of response to subunit inactivated influenza vaccine. TCRdb re-derived calls from the RT-PCR reads in MiXCR, one entry per CDR3 protein. In the table there are 500,000 to 700,000 distinct CDR3 sequences, 20% to 25% of which are singletons. In addition, the sample was reused for a study of T cells expressing NK-cell markers. From that paper: 5'RACE template switching built TCR beta cDNA with unique molecular identifiers.

The input for sequencing was CD4+ T cells sorted from PBMCs, taken about 11 days after vaccination. The receptors originated from a man aged 45 to 65 who received an inactivated influenza vaccine.

This clonotype was counted only a few times. V usage is TRBV6-1 and J usage is TRBJ2-5; D gene uncertain. The V and J ends lost 1 base and 5 bases respectively, with 11 bases between them. The CDR3 is 14 amino acids. Germline loops: CDR1 MNHNS, CDR2 SASEGT. The CDR3 sequence is CASSEGVYGETQYF. The CDR3 coding sequence is TGTGCCAGCAGTGAAGGGGTCTACGGGGAGACCCAGTACTTC.

The chain recombines TRBV15 with TRBJ2-5; TRBD2 agrees at 8 bases. There are 16 residues in the CDR3. Trimming at V came to 0 bases and at J to 5 bases, leaving 8 bases not matched to a gene. Germline CDR1 LNHNV, CDR2 YYDKDF (reference sequence). CDR3: CATSRDAGGGSETQYF. The CDR3 DNA reads TGTGCCACCAGCAGAGACGCGGGGGGAGGTTCGGAGACCCAGTACTTC. Drawing the rest from reference TRBV15 and TRBJ2-5, the complete variable domain is DAMVIQNPRYQVTQFGKPVTLSCSQTLNHNVMYWYQQKSSQAPKLLFHYYDKDFNNEADTPDNFQSRRPNTSFCFLDIRSPGLGDTAMYLCATSRDAGGGSETQYFGPGTRLLVL.

This clonotype has at least ten counts. The CDR3 sequence is CSARDRLFANTGELFF. The CDR3 nucleotides are TGCAGTGCTAGAGATAGGCTTTTCGCGAACACCGGGGAGCTGTTTTTT. The chain uses TRBV20-1 and TRBJ2-2; no definite D call. Looked up from germline, CDR1 is DFQATT and CDR2 is SNEGSKA (reference sequence). The CDR3 runs to 16 residues. The V and J ends lost 0 bases and 0 bases respectively, with 11 bases between them.

The chain employs TRBV20-1 and TRBJ1-5; D possibly corresponds to TRBD1 (6 bases). Per the germline V gene, CDR1 is DFQATT and CDR2 is SNEGSKA (reference sequence). Trimming stripped 3 bases from V and 5 bases from J, with 11 bases between. CDR3 length: 13 amino acids. CDR3 region: CSASTGFDQPQHF. The DNA of the CDR3 is TGCAGTGCTAGTACAGGGTTCGATCAGCCCCAGCATTTT.

This clonotype occurred many times. An end of the junction does not agree with germline; a read error may underlie this. The chain employs TRBV7-9 and TRBJ1-6, with 7 positions matching TRBD1. The CDR3 extends over 17 amino acids. Germline V CDR1 and CDR2: SEHNR, FQNEAQ (reference sequence). The CDR3 is CASSHGTVTPYDSPLHF. The DNA of the CDR3 is TGTGCCAGCAGCCATGGGACAGTGACCCCCTATGATTCACCCCTCCACTTT. The whole variable domain, remainder taken from reference TRBV7-9 and TRBJ1-6, is DTGVSQNPRHKITKRGQNVTFRCDPISEHNRLYWYRQTLGQGPEFLTYFQNEAQLEKSRLLSDRFSAERPKGSFSTLEIQRTEQGDSAMYLCASSHGTVTPYDSPLHFGNGTRLTVT.

This clonotype was counted ten times or more. The chain has TRBV4-1 and TRBJ2-5, with TRBD2 identical over 7 bases. The CDR3 has 13 residues. From germline, CDR1 is MGHRA and CDR2 YSYEKL. After removal of 4 bases from V and 5 bases from J, the junction contained 4 bases not matched to a gene. This CDR3 is CASSRLAFETQYF. In DNA, the CDR3 is TGCGCCAGCAGCCGACTAGCTTTTGAGACCCAGTACTTC.

The gene calls are TRBV5-1 and TRBJ2-2; 10 bases fit TRBD1. This CDR3 spans 15 amino acids. The V segment lost 0 bases and the J segment 7 bases; nucleotides outside the gene matches: 3. Looked up from germline, CDR1 is SGHRS and CDR2 is YFSETQ. CDR3 bases: TGCGCCAGCAGCTTGGAAGGACAGGGGGTCGGGGAGCTGTTTTTT. Translated, it gives CASSLEGQGVGELFF.

The gene calls are TRBV29-1 and TRBJ2-1; 10 bases fit TRBD1. This CDR3 spans 14 amino acids. The J segment lost 3 bases and the V segment lost 4 bases, leaving 3 bases of the junction unmatched. Looked up from germline, CDR1 is SQVTM and CDR2 is ANQGSEA. The CDR3 bases are TGCAGCGTTGGCGGGACAGGGGTCTACAATGAGCAGTTCTTC. Translated, it gives CSVGGTGVYNEQFF.

V gene TRBV28 combines with J gene TRBJ1-1; D gene unclear. With 5 bases removed from V and 4 bases from J, the gap between germline ends came to 17 bases. Germline V gives CDR1 MDHEN, CDR2 SYDVKM. The CDR3 spans 15 residues. The CDR3 DNA sequence: TGTGCCAGCAGTCTCGGCGATGCGGGGAGCACTGAAGCTTTCTTT. Protein sequence: CASSLGDAGSTEAFF. Full variable domain (missing parts from reference TRBV28 and TRBJ1-1): DVKVTQSSRYLVKRTGEKVFLECVQDMDHENMFWYRQDPGLGLRLIYFSYDVKMKEKGDIPEGYSVSREKKERFSLILESASTNQTSMYLCASSLGDAGSTEAFFGQGTRLTVV.

This clonotype has more than one count but fewer than ten. The chain combines TRBV2 with TRBJ2-7, with a tentative D call TRBD1 (5 bases). This CDR3 contains 14 residues. Trimming removed 2 bases at V and 3 bases at J, with 11 bases between. Looked up from germline, CDR1 is SNHLY and CDR2 is FYNNEI. The CDR3 region is CASSERAGLYEQYF. The CDR3 coding sequence is TGTGCCAGCAGTGAACGGGCAGGGCTCTACGAGCAGTACTTC.

This clonotype was counted a few times. J is TRBJ2-3 and V is TRBV5-1; 8 bases are shared with TRBD1. CDR1 is SGHRS, CDR2 YFSETQ, per germline. The CDR3 spans 15 residues. Trimming took 0 bases from V and 2 from J; bases not matched to a gene: 2. The CDR3: CASSLGTGLTDTQYF. The CDR3 bases are TGCGCCAGCAGCTTGGGGACAGGGCTCACAGATACGCAGTATTTT.

Only a few counts were recorded for this clonotype. This rearrangement joins TRBV4-3 to TRBJ1-1, with D possibly being TRBD1 (6 bases). Trimming cost V 2 bases and J 7 bases, with 20 bases left between them. Per germline, CDR1 LGHNA and CDR2 YSLEER. The CDR3 spans 16 residues. The CDR3 DNA follows: TGCGCCAGCAGCCAAAACCACAGGGTCGGGTATAGTGAAGCTTTCTTT. This codes for CASSQNHRVGYSEAFF.

The rearrangement joins TRBV18 to TRBJ1-2, with D maybe TRBD1 (6 bases). Per germline, CDR1 KGHSH and CDR2 LQKENI. The CDR3 loop spans 16 amino acids. With 2 bases removed from V and 5 bases from J, the gap between germline ends came to 18 bases. CDR3 DNA sequence: TGTGCCAGCTCACCAAATACAGGGACCGCTATATATGGCTACACCTTC. Translation: CASSPNTGTAIYGYTF. Drawing the rest from reference TRBV18 and TRBJ1-2, the complete variable domain is NAGVMQNPRHLVRRRGQEARLRCSPMKGHSHVYWYRQLPEEGLKFMVYLQKENIIDESGMPKERFSAEFPKEGPSILRIQQVVRGDSAAYFCASSPNTGTAIYGYTFGSGTRLTVV.

This clonotype has just a few counts. The rearrangement joins TRBV6-4 to TRBJ1-2; TRBD1 might be the D (5 bases). The CDR3 runs to 13 residues. The germline V gene has CDR1 MRHNA and CDR2 SNTAGT. Trimming removed 6 bases at V and 1 base at J, with 9 bases between. CDR3 sequence reads: CASSQGNNYGYTF. The DNA of the CDR3 is TGTGCCAGCAGCCAGGGAAATAACTATGGCTACACCTTC.

The chain uses TRBV4-2 and TRBJ2-6; D perhaps matches TRBD2 (5 bases). Per the germline V gene, CDR1 is LGHNA and CDR2 is YNFKEQ. This CDR3 spans 17 amino acids. Trimming left V 1 base short and J 1 base short, with 11 bases between. The CDR3 bases are TGTGCCAGCAGCCAAGGAGGGTATCGTTCTGGGGCCAACGTCCTGACTTTC. It yields the protein CASSQGGYRSGANVLTF.

This clonotype has more than one count but fewer than ten. The chain recombines TRBV20-1 with TRBJ1-2; D gene uncertain. The CDR3 runs 12 residues. V was clipped by 4 bases and J by 0 bases, with 6 bases between them. Germline V CDR1 and CDR2: DFQATT, SNEGSKA (reference sequence). CDR3 nucleotide sequence: TGCAGTGCTATTGACCCTAACTATGGCTACACCTTC. It yields the protein CSAIDPNYGYTF.

The chain is built from TRBV25-1 and TRBJ1-1, with D possibly TRBD1 on 5 matching bases. Per the germline V gene, CDR1 is MGHDK and CDR2 is SYGVNS. V dropped 3 bases and J dropped 7 bases, with 12 bases sitting between them. The CDR3 has 13 residues. The CDR3 is CASSEWDLLEAFF. The CDR3 coding sequence is TGTGCCAGCAGTGAGTGGGACCTTCTTGAAGCTTTCTTT.

The genes are TRBV7-9 and TRBJ2-7; D perhaps matches TRBD2 (6 bases). The CDR3 length is 15 residues. Trimming took off 3 bases at V and 6 bases at J, with 18 bases between the two ends. The V gene's germline CDR1 is SEHNR and CDR2 FQNEAQ (reference sequence). This chain's CDR3 is CASSFDGGAFAEQYF. Here the CDR3 DNA reads TGTGCCAGCAGCTTCGATGGAGGGGCCTTCGCCGAGCAGTACTTC.

This clonotype was picked up a small number of times. The rearrangement links TRBV5-1 to TRBJ2-2; 9 bases map to TRBD2. Germline V lookup: CDR1 SGHRS, CDR2 YFSETQ. The CDR3 covers 16 residues. With V trimmed by 0 bases and J by 4 bases, 4 bases remained unmatched. The CDR3 loop is CASSLGLAVFTGELFF. The CDR3, as DNA: TGCGCCAGCAGCTTGGGACTAGCGGTTTTCACCGGGGAGCTGTTTTTT.

This clonotype was counted a few times. CDR3 in amino acids: CASSQALEQYF. CDR3 DNA sequence: TGTGCCAGCAGCCAAGCCCTCGAGCAGTACTTC. The chain employs TRBV3-1 and TRBJ2-7; D gene ambiguous. Germline values: CDR1 LGHDT, CDR2 YNNKEL (reference sequence). V was trimmed by 1 base and J by 6 bases, leaving 4 bases between them. There are 11 residues in the CDR3.

In DNA, the CDR3 is TGTGCCAGCAGAGGACAGGGACCTTACAATGAGCAGTTCTTC. This gives the protein CASRGQGPYNEQFF. The chain carries TRBV28 and TRBJ2-1, with 8 nucleotides matching TRBD1. This CDR3 spans 14 amino acids. Trimming at V came to 6 bases and at J to 4 bases, leaving 5 bases not matched to a gene. Per the germline V gene, CDR1 is MDHEN and CDR2 is SYDVKM.

This clonotype was counted only a few times. The chain joins TRBV10-2 to TRBJ1-6, with D hard to call. The CDR3 has 14 residues. Germline lookup yields CDR1 WSHSY and CDR2 SAAADI. Between the trimmed V and J ends, which lost 3 bases and 7 bases, there was a span of 10 bases. CDR3 amino acids: CASSDRAGNSPLHF. CDR3 nucleotide sequence: TGCGCCAGCAGTGATCGGGCTGGGAATTCACCCCTCCACTTT.

V and J are TRBV4-2 and TRBJ2-3; a weak D match, TRBD2 (6 bases). Germline V lookup: CDR1 LGHNA, CDR2 YNFKEQ. Trimming cost V 0 bases and J 2 bases, with 9 bases left between them. The CDR3 covers 15 residues. Here the CDR3 reads CASSQEDYYTDTQYF. CDR3 in DNA: TGTGCCAGCAGCCAAGAGGACTATTACACAGATACGCAGTATTTT.

The V call is TRBV14, the J call TRBJ2-3; TRBD2 might be the D (6 bases). The germline V gene has CDR1 SGHDN and CDR2 FVKESK. This CDR3 contains 13 residues. V dropped 4 bases and J dropped 8 bases, with 13 bases sitting between them. CDR3 in DNA: TGTGCCAGCAGCCTAAGGTTTAGCGGTACGCAGTATTTT. As protein: CASSLRFSGTQYF.

The V gene is TRBV28, the J gene TRBJ2-7, with 11 bases fitting TRBD1. Germline CDR1 is MDHEN and CDR2 is SYDVKM. V was pared by 3 bases and J by 6 bases, with 7 bases of the junction left unmatched. The CDR3 is 15 residues long. The CDR3 DNA is TGTGCCAGCAGTTTTTCCGGGACAGGGGGGCTCGAGCAGTACTTC. Protein: CASSFSGTGGLEQYF.

This clonotype was found a few times. The J gene is TRBJ1-4, the V gene TRBV20-1, with D perhaps TRBD1 (6 bases). Germline V gene data show CDR1 as DFQATT and CDR2 as SNEGSKA (reference sequence). V lost 0 bases to trimming and J lost 5 bases, with 7 bases between them. The CDR3 length is 13 residues. DNA for the CDR3: TGCAGTGCTAGAGAACAGGGAAATGAAAAACTGTTTTTT. Translating gives CSAREQGNEKLFF.

A few counts support this clonotype. The V and J genes are TRBV25-1 and TRBJ2-4; possibly TRBD2 for D (5 bases). This CDR3 spans 14 amino acids. V was shortened by 2 bases and J by 3 bases, with 8 bases between the two germline ends. Germline V gene lookup returns CDR1 MGHDK and CDR2 SYGVNS. The CDR3 DNA reads as TGTGCCAGCAGTGAACCCGGGATCAAAAACATTCAGTACTTC. It encodes CASSEPGIKNIQYF.